These 10 T cell receptor beta chains were all obtained from the same sample, sequenced in a study of T cell repertoires in cytomegalovirus infection. No antigen has been assigned to these receptors. TCRdb passed the reads through MiXCR, listing each CDR3 protein once. Here the sample spans about a million distinct CDR3 sequences, around 32% being singletons. This sample comprised cultured CD8+ T cells from PBMCs, obtained from culture after CMV antigen stimulation. These receptors originate from a human donor in good health (CMV status not recorded). Some clones in this sample may be carry-over from other donors' samples.

The chain recombines TRBV10-3 with TRBJ2-7; 9 bases line up with TRBD1. The CDR3 runs to 13 residues. J was trimmed by 2 bases and V by 9 bases; bases with no gene match: 5. Germline-derived CDR1 and CDR2 are ENHRY and SYGVKD. The CDR3 protein is CAIRTGAAYEQYF. The CDR3 DNA follows: TGTGCCATTCGGACAGGGGCGGCCTACGAGCAGTACTTC.

The V gene is TRBV14, the J gene TRBJ1-2; no definite D call. Between the trimmed V and J ends, which lost 5 bases and 2 bases, there was a span of 9 bases. Germline V CDR1 and CDR2: SGHDN, FVKESK. This CDR3 is built from 13 residues. CDR3 residues: CASSTGENYGYTF. The CDR3 region has the DNA TGTGCCAGCAGCACCGGGGAGAACTATGGCTACACCTTC.

The rearrangement joins TRBV5-6 to TRBJ2-1; 10 positions agree with TRBD2. Per germline, CDR1 SGHDT and CDR2 YYEEEE. CDR3 length equals 21 residues. J was trimmed by 0 bases and V by 4 bases; bases with no gene match: 19. The CDR3 DNA sequence: TGTGCCAGCAGCCTCGGCGGACTAGCGGCCCTTCTGATGAGCTCCTACAATGAGCAGTTCTTC. Its protein product is CASSLGGLAALLMSSYNEQFF.

The chain links TRBV9 to TRBJ1-1, with TRBD1 as a possible D gene (6 bases). There are 14 residues in the CDR3. V was shortened by 2 bases and J by 1 base, with 9 bases between the two germline ends. Germline assignment: CDR1 SGDLS and CDR2 YYNGEE. The CDR3 DNA reads TGTGCCAGCAGCGTGGGACACCCGAACACTGAAGCTTTCTTT. Translated: CASSVGHPNTEAFF.

The chain uses TRBV25-1 and TRBJ2-5; 7 bases map to TRBD2. The CDR3 sequence is 14 residues long. CDR1 is MGHDK, CDR2 SYGVNS, per germline. V dropped 2 bases and J dropped 7; count of bases not matched to a gene: 7. This CDR3 reads CASSEVGGISTQYF. In DNA form, the CDR3 reads TGTGCCAGCAGTGAAGTCGGGGGGATCTCGACCCAGTACTTC.

CDR3 sequence: CASSMARGQGNQPQHF. The CDR3 DNA reads as TGTGCCAGTAGTATGGCCAGGGGACAGGGCAATCAGCCCCAGCATTTT. This rearrangement joins TRBV19 to TRBJ1-5, with 8 positions matching TRBD1. V dropped 3 bases and J dropped 2; count of bases not matched to a gene: 6. The CDR3 has 16 residues. Per the germline V gene, CDR1 is LNHDA and CDR2 is SQIVND (reference sequence). The whole variable domain, filled in from reference TRBV19 and TRBJ1-5, reads DGGITQSPKYLFRKEGQNVTLSCEQNLNHDAMYWYRQDPGQGLRLIYYSQIVNDFQKGDIAEGYSVSREKKESFPLTVTSAQKNPTAFYLCASSMARGQGNQPQHFGDGTRLSIL.

The chain couples TRBV6-2 or TRBV6-3 to TRBJ2-1; tentatively, D is TRBD1 or TRBD2 (5 bases each). Looked up from germline, CDR1 is MNHEY and CDR2 is SVGEGT. The V gene lost 6 bases and the J gene lost 0 bases, with 18 bases spanning the gap. CDR3 length: 17 residues. The CDR3: CASSSGGGSNSYNEQFF. For the CDR3, the DNA is TGTGCCAGCAGCTCTGGGGGTGGTTCCAACTCCTACAATGAGCAGTTCTTC.

V and J are TRBV11-2 and TRBJ1-1; the D is unclear. V dropped 3 bases and J dropped 11 bases, with 19 bases sitting between them. Germline V gives CDR1 SGHAT, CDR2 FQNNGV. This CDR3 is 14 amino acids long. Written as DNA, the CDR3 is TGTGCCAGCAGCTTCCCCGTAGGCCGGGCAAAGGCTTTCTTT. Translating gives CASSFPVGRAKAFF.

This clonotype was detected a few times. The chain has TRBV28 and TRBJ2-7; perhaps TRBD1 as D (7 bases). Trimming cost V 5 bases and J 0 bases, with 29 bases left between them. The germline gives CDR1 MDHEN, CDR2 SYDVKM. The CDR3 length is 20 residues. The CDR3 nucleotides read TGTGCCAGCAGTGATACCCTCTTCAGTACAGGAGGGGGCAGCTCCTACGAGCAGTACTTC. Translating gives CASSDTLFSTGGGSSYEQYF.

This clonotype was recorded a few times. The J gene is TRBJ1-2, the V gene TRBV10-3; D ambiguous. The CDR3 contains 16 residues. V dropped 2 bases and J dropped 6 bases, with 19 bases sitting between them. Germline CDR1 ENHRY, CDR2 SYGVKD. This CDR3 reads CAISELEVEAADGYTF. In DNA form, the CDR3 reads TGTGCCATCAGTGAGCTGGAGGTCGAGGCGGCGGATGGCTACACCTTC.